The entry that follows covers one T cell receptor (beta chain) sequence. This record belongs to a study of blood T cell repertoires in COVID-19. Overall study context: The cDNA or gDNA used as material had been derived from T cells, B-cell-depleted T cells, or PBMCs.

As originally analysed: Scientists estimated how many nucleated cells there were by amplifying reference gene primers. This table comes from immunoSEQ multiplex PCR, and its TCRdb copy is limited to in-frame clones, with some not included. That table gives V, J and clone size, and the DNA gave D and trimming. The sample yields 200,000 to 300,000 clones, around 89% seen once. The CDR3 spans 10 residues. Trimming left V 5 bases short and J 10 bases short, with 6 bases between. Sequences were obtained from peripheral blood. The J gene is TRBJ1-5, the V gene TRBV12-3 or TRBV12-4; no reliable D call. The sequence came from a woman between 40 and 50 years old who had recovered from COVID-19. The CDR3 DNA sequence: TGTGCCAGCAGTGTCTTCCCCCAGCATTTT. This codes for CASSVFPQHF.